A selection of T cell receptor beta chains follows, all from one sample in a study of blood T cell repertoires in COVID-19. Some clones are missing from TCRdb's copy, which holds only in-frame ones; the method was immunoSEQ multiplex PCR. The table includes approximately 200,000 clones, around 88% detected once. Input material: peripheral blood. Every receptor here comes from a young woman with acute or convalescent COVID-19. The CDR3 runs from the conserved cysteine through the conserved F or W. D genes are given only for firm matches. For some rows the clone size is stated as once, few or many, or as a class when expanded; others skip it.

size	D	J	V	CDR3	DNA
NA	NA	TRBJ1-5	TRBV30	CAWSKEFQQPQHF	TGTGCCTGGAGTAAGGAGTTCCAGCAGCCCCAGCATTTT
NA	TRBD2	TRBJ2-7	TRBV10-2	CATTSGDYEQYF	TGCGCCACCACTAGCGGGGACTACGAGCAGTACTTC
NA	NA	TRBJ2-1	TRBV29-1	CSVEGGDALGILGEQFF	TGCAGCGTTGAGGGGGGAGACGCTCTAGGGATCCTGGGAGAGCAGTTCTTC
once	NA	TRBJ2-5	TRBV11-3	CASSGSGETQYF	TGTGCCAGCTCCGGGAGTGGGGAGACCCAGTACTTC
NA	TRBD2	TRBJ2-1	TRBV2	CASTGLAGGEQFF	TGTGCCAGCACAGGACTAGCGGGAGGAGAGCAGTTCTTC
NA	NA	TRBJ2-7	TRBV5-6	CASSLGVYEQYF	TGTGCCAGCAGCTTGGGCGTCTACGAGCAGTACTTC
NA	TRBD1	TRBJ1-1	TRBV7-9	CASSLQGERDTEAFF	TGTGCCAGCAGCTTACAGGGGGAACGGGACACTGAAGCTTTCTTT
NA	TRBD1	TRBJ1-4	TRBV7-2	CASSPDRGAEKLFF	TGTGCCAGCAGTCCGGACAGGGGAGCGGAAAAACTGTTTTTT
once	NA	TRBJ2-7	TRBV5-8	CASSFRTGTKEQYF	TGTGCCAGCAGTTTCCGGACAGGGACTAAGGAGCAGTACTTC
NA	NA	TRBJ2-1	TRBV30	CAWRQGSYNEQFF	TGTGCCTGGAGGCAGGGCTCCTACAATGAGCAGTTCTTC
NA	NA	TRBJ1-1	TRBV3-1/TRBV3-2	CASSQGGFEAFF	TGTGCCAGCAGCCAAGGAGGGTTTGAAGCTTTCTTT
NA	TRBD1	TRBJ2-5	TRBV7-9	CASSLEMGTGPLRQETQYF	TGTGCCAGCAGCTTAGAGATGGGGACAGGGCCGTTACGCCAAGAGACCCAGTACTTC
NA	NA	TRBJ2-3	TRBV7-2	CASSQTFTDTQYF	TGTGCCAGCAGTCAGACATTCACAGATACGCAGTATTTT
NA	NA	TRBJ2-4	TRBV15	CATSRERLAKNIQYF	TGTGCCACCAGCAGAGAGAGGCTAGCCAAAAACATTCAGTACTTC
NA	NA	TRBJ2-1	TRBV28	CASSLTGYNEQFF	TGTGCCAGCAGTTTAACCGGTTACAATGAGCAGTTCTTC
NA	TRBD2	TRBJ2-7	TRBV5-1	CASRLAGNLPYEQYF	TGCGCCAGCAGGCTAGCGGGGAATTTACCCTACGAGCAGTACTTC
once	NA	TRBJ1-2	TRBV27	CASSFGGGYGYTF	TGTGCCAGCAGTTTCGGCGGGGGCTATGGCTACACCTTC
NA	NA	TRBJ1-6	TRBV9	CASQSYNSPLHF	TGTGCCAGCCAGTCGTATAATTCACCCCTCCACTTT
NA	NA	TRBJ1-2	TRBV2	CASSGTVRGYTF	TGTGCCAGCAGTGGGACAGTCCGTGGCTACACCTTC
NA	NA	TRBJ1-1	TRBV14	CASNQRWNTEAFF	TGTGCCAGCAATCAACGGTGGAACACTGAAGCTTTCTTT
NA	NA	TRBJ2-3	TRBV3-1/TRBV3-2	CASSRGGRGMDTQYF	TGTGCCAGCAGCCGAGGGGGGAGGGGCATGGATACGCAGTATTTT
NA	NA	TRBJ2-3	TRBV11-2	CASSLDGGTDTQYF	TGTGCCAGCAGCTTAGACGGGGGCACAGATACGCAGTATTTT
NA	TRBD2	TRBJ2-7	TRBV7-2	CASSYYGTGGEQYF	TGTGCCAGCAGCTATTACGGGACGGGGGGCGAGCAGTACTTC
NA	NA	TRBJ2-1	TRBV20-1	CSAPLVHEQFF	TGCAGTGCTCCCTTAGTACATGAGCAGTTCTTC
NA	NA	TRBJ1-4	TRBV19	CASSIDLYEKLFF	TGTGCCAGTAGTATAGATCTATATGAAAAACTGTTTTTT
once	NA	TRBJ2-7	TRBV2	CASSDGTTYEQYF	TGTGCCAGCAGCGACGGGACAACCTACGAGCAGTACTTC
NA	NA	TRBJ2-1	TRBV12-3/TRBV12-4	CASSLEAGMKQFF	TGTGCCAGCAGTTTAGAGGCCGGGATGAAGCAGTTCTTC
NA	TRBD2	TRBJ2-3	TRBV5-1	CASSHGTSGSSGDTQYF	TGCGCCAGCAGCCACGGGACTAGCGGGAGCTCCGGGGATACGCAGTATTTT